The T cell receptor beta chain under discussion was sequenced for a study of blood T cell repertoires in COVID-19 (TCRdb year 2020). In terms of the full investigation: Samples covering the acute and convalescent phases of COVID-19 were provided by collaborators in the United States, Italy and Spain. The material from the prospective study consisted of cDNA or gDNA derived from T cells, B-cell-depleted T cells, or PBMCs. The dataset comprised deeply sampled blood TCRbeta repertoires from subjects exposed to, actively infected with, or recovered from COVID-19. The repertoires were released in a freely available public database meant as a resource for research on the immune response to SARS-CoV-2. The samples were drawn from two sources: the first 160 participants of the ongoing ImmuneRACE study, and 1,000 to 1,500 subjects contributed by 6 global collaborators. A de-identified subject ID, COVID-19 status, age in years and sex were almost always included in the sample metadata. Where HLA class I and class II types were available, the types were taken from metadata supplied by the sample provider, not from assay-based typing.

This clone appeared once. This clone's antigen is unknown. Base qualities were left out, and no much larger clone turns up one base away. The CDR1 and CDR2 encoded by the germline V gene are SGHRS and YFSETQ. The CDR3 goes from the cysteine to the phenylalanine over 15 residues. Left in the record is the CDR3 DNA by itself, 45 bases read in frame from the first base. V is trimmed back by 4 bases and J by 0 bases, and the junction contains 6 bases that no gene match accounts for. TCRbeta CDR3 regions were amplified from genomic DNA using the immunoSEQ Assay, a bias-controlled multiplex PCR. Under the source paper's analysis protocol: Within the assay, amplification of reference gene primers was used to estimate how many nucleated cells each sample contained. To quantify the absolute abundance of each unique TCRbeta CDR3 rearrangement, sequence reads were collapsed and filtered. For each sample, productive Simpson clonality was calculated as the square root of Simpson's diversity index over productive rearrangements. What TCRdb holds here is the immuneACCESS table cut down to in-frame rearrangements. Part of the clones is not present; checked against another copy, under half of the missing clones reflect an unresolved V gene, and the others are unexplained. For V, J and clone size, that table is used; D and trimming come from the DNA. The table for this sample lists fewer than 200,000 clones; 88% of them were counted only once. The ten most abundant clones make up 9% to 10% of the sample.

In the prospective study, participants were 18 to 89 years old, resided in fewer than 25 geographic areas of the United States, and were enrolled through a virtual design. In the prospective study, participants were assigned to cohorts based on the clinical history participants reported in a screening survey and a study questionnaire. For ImmuneRACE Cohort 3, a participant was defined as recovered based on two consecutive negative NP/OP PCR tests, clearance by a healthcare professional, or resolution of symptoms. Each participant in the prospective study had whole blood, serum and a nasopharyngeal or oropharyngeal swab collected by mobile phlebotomists. Prospective study participants could optionally give additional blood draws and questionnaires over a roughly two-month period. Blood samples from the prospective study were shipped frozen or at room temperature prior to DNA extraction. Overall study results and their limits: The amount of clinical and demographic metadata varied by source and participant and was provided uncurated.

The sequencing sample was made of PBMCs or T cells enriched from blood (not recorded which). The sequence derives from a woman younger than 30 who had recovered from COVID-19. This sequence uses TRBV5-1 and TRBJ2-7; 8 central nucleotides agree with TRBD2. CDR3 sequence: CASSPLAVNSYEQYF. The nucleotides are TGCGCCAGCAGCCCACTAGCGGTCAACTCCTACGAGCAGTACTTC.